This T cell receptor (beta chain) was recorded in a study of CD8+CD57+ T cells in acquired aplastic anemia. Overall study findings and caveats: No significant patient-versus-control difference appeared in CD8+ Simpson's diversity.

TCR beta VDJ combinations and CDR3 sequences were profiled from genomic DNA. From the reads, TCRdb called clonotypes with MiXCR, one entry per CDR3 protein. The sample records fewer than 300,000 distinct CDR3 sequences, 65% to 90% being singletons. Only patients with CD8+CD57+ cell expansion on flow cytometry were chosen for sequencing. The CDR3 sequence is 11 residues long. V dropped 4 bases and J dropped 5 bases, with 5 bases sitting between them. CDR1 and CDR2 from the germline V gene are MNHEY and SVGAGI. Comments on this clonotype: What it recognizes is unknown.

The V and J genes are TRBV6-5 and TRBJ2-5; D is unresolved. This TCR derives from a human donor with aplastic anemia. The specimen was sorted CD4+, CD8+, or CD8+CD57+ T cells (not recorded which) from PBMCs. CDR3 sequence (DNA): TGTGCCAGCAGTTCCGTTGAGACCCAGTACTTC. Protein product: CASSSVETQYF.